This TCR beta chain came from a study of identical twins. Study-level points and caveats: Conclusions rested on cross-sectional statistics rather than following the same donors. Out-of-frame TCR alpha sharing in monozygotic twins exceeded recombination model predictions.

This CDR3 has 15 residues. Germline V gene sequence: CDR1 SGHAT, CDR2 FQNNGV. Losses at the gene ends were 0 bases for V and 4 bases for J; bases not matched to a gene: 3. In its sample, this clonotype was seen a few times. Its antigen is currently unknown. Template switching, a step in the protocol, added a universal primer site, and cDNA carried unique molecular identifiers. A single record per CDR3 protein comes from TCRdb applying MiXCR to the 5' RACE reads. The table lists 1.5 million to 2 million distinct CDR3 sequences, less than 40% of them singletons. The material sequenced was cord blood. This clonotype was sampled from a newborn girl in good health. The V call is TRBV11-2, the J call TRBJ2-1; TRBD2 aligns across 7 bases. CDR3 DNA: TGTGCCAGCAGCTTAGATCGACTAGCTTACAATGAGCAGTTCTTC. Its translation: CASSLDRLAYNEQFF.